This passage covers 28 T cell receptor beta chains from one sample sequenced in a study of blood T cell repertoires in COVID-19 (dated by TCRdb to the early 2020s). Receptor libraries were prepared by the immunoSEQ multiplex PCR assay. What TCRdb holds here is the immuneACCESS table cut down to in-frame rearrangements. Part of the clones is not present; checked against another copy, under half of the missing clones reflect an unresolved V gene, and the others are unexplained. This sample lists tens of thousands of clones; 92% were detected once. The biggest ten clones account for under 2.5% of the sample. Sequencing used peripheral blood. Source of these receptors: a man aged 45 to 65 with active COVID-19.

In regard to this clone: One junction end disagrees with the germline gene, perhaps due to a read error. The chain recombines TRBV12-3 or TRBV12-4 with TRBJ2-3; 12 bases map to TRBD2. The CDR3 is made up of 13 amino acids. CDR3 residues: CASSLAGGSSLYF. The CDR3, as DNA: TGTGCCAGCAGTCTAGCGGGAGGGTCGAGTCTGTATTTT.

The chain links TRBV3-1 (or the pseudogene TRBV3-2) to TRBJ1-1; TRBD1 matches at 7 bases. The CDR3 is 17 amino acids. Germline values: CDR1 LGHDT, CDR2 YNNKEL (reference sequence). Germline trimming cut 0 bases from V and 1 base from J; bases unmatched to any gene: 8. CDR3 protein: CASSQDRETGRNTEAFF. CDR3 sequence (DNA): TGTGCCAGCAGCCAAGATCGGGAGACAGGGAGGAACACTGAAGCTTTCTTT.

The genes are TRBV11-2 and TRBJ1-3; D uncertain. Trimming stripped 1 base from V and 0 bases from J, with 19 bases between. CDR1 SGHAT and CDR2 FQNNGV come from the germline V gene. CDR3 length equals 19 residues. The CDR3 loop is CASSLVGHPLSSSGNTIYF. CDR3 DNA sequence: TGTGCCAGCAGCTTAGTTGGGCATCCGCTCAGCAGCTCTGGAAACACCATATATTTT.

A single count supports this clone. CDR3 DNA: TGTGCCAGCAGCTTAGGAGACGGGGGGGCCCAGTATTTT. Amino acids: CASSLGDGGAQYF. This sequence joins TRBV7-3 and TRBJ2-3; 8 bases match TRBD2. The germline gives CDR1 SGHTA, CDR2 FQGTGA. The CDR3 runs to 13 residues. With 2 bases clipped from V and 12 bases from J, the junction kept 7 bases outside the gene matches.

The chain couples TRBV28 to TRBJ1-1; D perhaps matches TRBD1 (5 bases). Germline-derived CDR1 and CDR2 are MDHEN and SYDVKM. Trimming took off 4 bases at V and 2 bases at J, with 17 bases between the two ends. The CDR3 sequence is 16 residues long. The CDR3 spells CASSSYPGLGNTEAFF. In nucleotides, the CDR3 is TGTGCCAGCAGTTCCTACCCAGGGTTGGGAAACACTGAAGCTTTCTTT.

This clone has a single count. The chain recombines TRBV6-5 with TRBJ1-3; the D is unclear. Trimming took off 5 bases at V and 3 bases at J, with 5 bases between the two ends. Germline V gene sequence: CDR1 MNHEY, CDR2 SVGAGI. The CDR3 is made up of 12 amino acids. The CDR3 protein is CASSTSGNTIYF. CDR3 nucleotide sequence: TGTGCCAGCAGTACTAGTGGAAACACCATATATTTT.

The V gene is TRBV5-1, the J gene TRBJ1-6; 7 nucleotides agree with TRBD1. CDR1 and CDR2 (germline): SGHRS, YFSETQ. J gave up 2 bases and V 3 bases, and 11 bases lay outside the gene matches. The CDR3 covers 18 residues. Here the CDR3 reads CASSWGDSSNAYNSPLHF. The CDR3 DNA follows: TGCGCCAGCAGCTGGGGGGACAGCAGTAATGCCTATAATTCACCCCTCCACTTT. The full variable domain, its missing parts supplied by reference TRBV5-1 and TRBJ1-6, is KAGVTQTPRYLIKTRGQQVTLSCSPISGHRSVSWYQQTPGQGLQFLFEYFSETQRNKGNFPGRFSGRQFSNSRSEMNVSTLELGDSALYLCASSWGDSSNAYNSPLHFGNGTRLTVT.

CDR3 protein: CASSLGGQSYEQYF. For the CDR3, the DNA is TGCGCCAGCAGCCTCGGTGGACAGTCCTACGAGCAGTACTTC. The chain has TRBV4-1 and TRBJ2-7; TRBD1 might be the D (6 bases). Trimming removed 4 bases at V and 1 base at J, with 11 bases between. Germline CDR1 is MGHRA and CDR2 is YSYEKL. CDR3 size: 14 residues.

The rearrangement links TRBV19 to TRBJ2-1, with 12 positions matching TRBD2. This CDR3 comprises 14 residues. CDR1 and CDR2 from the germline V gene are LNHDA and SQIVND (reference sequence). The V and J ends lost 8 bases and 4 bases, in that order; junction bases with no gene match: 3. The CDR3 is CASALAGGYNEQFF. CDR3 nucleotide sequence: TGTGCCAGTGCCCTAGCGGGGGGGTACAATGAGCAGTTCTTC. Using reference TRBV19 and TRBJ2-1 for the parts outside the CDR3, the full variable domain is DGGITQSPKYLFRKEGQNVTLSCEQNLNHDAMYWYRQDPGQGLRLIYYSQIVNDFQKGDIAEGYSVSREKKESFPLTVTSAQKNPTAFYLCASALAGGYNEQFFGPGTRLTVL.

The chain has TRBV11-2 and TRBJ2-7; D may be TRBD1 (5 bases). The germline CDR1 and CDR2 sequences are SGHAT and FQNNGV. The CDR3 loop spans 15 amino acids. The V end lost 1 base, the J end lost 0 bases, and 10 bases lay between the germline ends. The CDR3 here is CASSLAQDISYEQYF. The DNA of the CDR3 is TGTGCCAGCAGCTTAGCACAGGACATCTCCTACGAGCAGTACTTC.

The chain uses TRBV5-1 and TRBJ2-3; 9 bases agree with TRBD2. The germline gives CDR1 SGHRS, CDR2 YFSETQ. The CDR3 contains 19 residues. V lost 1 base and J lost 0; bases outside the gene matches: 12. CDR3 residues: CASSLFPAGGLSSTDTQYF. In DNA, the CDR3 is TGCGCCAGCAGCTTGTTTCCTGCGGGAGGGCTTTCTAGCACAGATACGCAGTATTTT.

The chain joins TRBV7-6 to TRBJ2-1; D gene uncertain. The CDR3 length is 13 residues. The V gene's germline CDR1 is SGHVS and CDR2 FNYEAQ. Trimming took off 3 bases at V and 5 bases at J, with 8 bases between the two ends. CDR3 nucleotide sequence: TGTGCCAGCAGCTTCCGCCGAGACAATGAGCAGTTCTTC. It codes for CASSFRRDNEQFF.

The V and J genes are TRBV5-1 and TRBJ2-1, with 8 bases lining up with TRBD2. The germline V gene encodes CDR1 SGHRS and CDR2 YFSETQ. The CDR3 spans 14 residues. The ends lost 7 bases at V and 2 bases at J; junction bases unmatched: 5. The CDR3 here is CASVSGTTYNEQFF. CDR3 DNA sequence: TGCGCCAGCGTTAGCGGGACAACCTACAATGAGCAGTTCTTC.

This chain connects TRBV5-1 to TRBJ2-1; 15 positions match TRBD2. CDR1 SGHRS and CDR2 YFSETQ come from the germline V gene. The V and J ends lost 6 bases and 7 bases, in that order; junction bases with no gene match: 5. CDR3 length equals 15 residues. CDR3 residues: CASTYGTSGGNEQFF. CDR3 nucleotides: TGCGCCAGCACCTATGGGACTAGCGGGGGGAATGAGCAGTTCTTC.

The V and J genes are TRBV30 and TRBJ2-3, with TRBD2 as a possible D gene (6 bases). The V end lost 2 bases, the J end lost 3 bases, and 12 bases lay between the germline ends. Germline V gives CDR1 GTSNPN, CDR2 SVGIG (reference sequence). CDR3 length: 14 amino acids. The CDR3 DNA sequence: TGTGCCTGGAGTATGGGGACTTTGACAGATACGCAGTATTTT. It encodes CAWSMGTLTDTQYF.

The chain links TRBV24-1 to TRBJ2-2, with D perhaps TRBD2 (5 bases). V lost 4 bases and J 6 bases, leaving 5 bases between the germline ends. CDR3 length: 12 amino acids. Germline assignment: CDR1 KGHDR and CDR2 SFDVKD. The CDR3 reads CATSERAGELFF. Here the CDR3 DNA reads TGTGCCACCAGTGAGCGGGCCGGGGAGCTGTTTTTT.

This chain links TRBV5-1 with TRBJ2-2; a weak D match, TRBD2 (6 bases). Per the germline V gene, CDR1 is SGHRS and CDR2 is YFSETQ. Trimming took off 0 bases at V and 0 bases at J, with 15 bases between the two ends. CDR3 size: 18 residues. The CDR3 DNA sequence: TGCGCCAGCAGCTTGGGCCCAGGGCGGGGCTCGAACACCGGGGAGCTGTTTTTT. Amino acid sequence: CASSLGPGRGSNTGELFF.

The chain joins TRBV2 to TRBJ2-2, with TRBD1 matching over 7 bases. With 6 bases clipped from V and 4 bases from J, the junction kept 5 bases outside the gene matches. The CDR3 extends over 14 amino acids. From germline, CDR1 is SNHLY and CDR2 FYNNEI. The CDR3 region is CASREGQTTGELFF. CDR3 coding DNA: TGTGCCAGCAGAGAGGGACAGACCACCGGGGAGCTGTTTTTT.

This chain joins TRBV5-1 and TRBJ1-4; D unresolved. V dropped 0 bases and J dropped 10 bases, with 13 bases sitting between them. The CDR3 runs to 14 residues. Per the germline V gene, CDR1 is SGHRS and CDR2 is YFSETQ. This CDR3 reads CASSLEGTGGKLFF. The CDR3 DNA reads as TGCGCCAGCAGCTTGGAGGGAACGGGAGGAAAACTGTTTTTT.

The chain is built from TRBV7-2 and TRBJ2-1; TRBD2 might be the D (6 bases). Deletions cut 5 bases from V and 7 bases from J, with 18 bases between. The CDR3 loop spans 15 amino acids. Germline V lookup: CDR1 SGHTA, CDR2 FQGNSA. The DNA for the CDR3 is TGTGCCAGCAGCCCCGGCGGGATCGGATCAAATGAGCAGTTCTTC. Amino acid sequence: CASSPGGIGSNEQFF.

This rearrangement joins TRBV29-1 to TRBJ2-1; TRBD2 is a possible D gene (7 bases). Germline CDR1 SQVTM, CDR2 ANQGSEA. The CDR3 is 15 amino acids. V lost 3 bases and J 4 bases, leaving 16 bases between the germline ends. CDR3 coding DNA: TGCAGCGTTGAGGGGGGGCGAATCTATTACAATGAGCAGTTCTTC. Translated, it gives CSVEGGRIYYNEQFF.

Only a few counts were recorded for this clone. V is TRBV28 and J is TRBJ2-1; D possibly corresponds to TRBD1 (5 bases). The CDR3 length is 14 residues. Per the germline V gene, CDR1 is MDHEN and CDR2 is SYDVKM. V dropped 3 bases and J dropped 4 bases, with 10 bases sitting between them. Here the CDR3 DNA reads TGTGCCAGCAGTTTGGGGCGGCTGTACAATGAGCAGTTCTTC. Translating gives CASSLGRLYNEQFF.

The V gene is TRBV28, the J gene TRBJ2-7; D is possibly TRBD2 (5 bases). CDR1 is MDHEN, CDR2 SYDVKM, per germline. The CDR3 is 12 amino acids. V was clipped by 4 bases and J by 4 bases, with 8 bases between them. CDR3 residues: CASSSGRYEQYF. The CDR3 DNA reads TGTGCCAGCAGTTCTGGGAGATACGAGCAGTACTTC.

The chain employs TRBV5-1 and TRBJ2-7, with 7 bases identical to TRBD2. CDR1 and CDR2 from the germline V gene are SGHRS and YFSETQ. V lost 4 bases to trimming and J lost 3 bases; unmatched junction nucleotides: 7. CDR3 length: 14 residues. CDR3 DNA sequence: TGCGCCAGCAGCCCTAGCGGACTAAACTACGAGCAGTACTTC. Translated, it gives CASSPSGLNYEQYF.

The V gene is TRBV28, the J gene TRBJ2-7; a weak D match, TRBD1 (5 bases). The V and J ends lost 6 bases and 3 bases respectively, with 15 bases between them. The CDR3 extends over 14 amino acids. Germline lookup yields CDR1 MDHEN and CDR2 SYDVKM. The chain's CDR3 is CASSLNRILYEQYF. The CDR3 DNA follows: TGTGCCAGCAGCCTAAACAGGATCCTCTACGAGCAGTACTTC.

CDR3 nucleotide sequence: TGTGCCAGCAGATCCGTACAGCGGGAGAAGAGTGAGCAGTTCTTC. This sequence encodes CASRSVQREKSEQFF. The V call is TRBV2, the J call TRBJ2-1, with 8 positions matching TRBD2. V trimming: 6 bases; J trimming: 9 bases; junction bases outside the gene matches: 13. Per the germline V gene, CDR1 is SNHLY and CDR2 is FYNNEI. This CDR3 is built from 15 residues.

The V gene is TRBV19, the J gene TRBJ2-1; TRBD1 aligns across 7 bases. CDR1 and CDR2 from the germline V gene are LNHDA and SQIVND (reference sequence). This CDR3 has 18 amino acids. The junction had 13 bases not matched to a gene; V was cut back by 5 bases and J by 0 bases. The CDR3 protein is CASSPPGQLPSSYNEQFF. As DNA, the CDR3 is TGTGCCAGTAGTCCTCCGGGACAGCTACCAAGCTCCTACAATGAGCAGTTCTTC.

The CDR3 nucleotides are TGTGCCAGCAGCCCTCGAGGACAGAGGAACACTGAAGCTTTCTTT. Protein sequence: CASSPRGQRNTEAFF. This chain connects TRBV3-1 (or the pseudogene TRBV3-2) to TRBJ1-1; tentative D call: TRBD1 (6 bases). The germline CDR1 and CDR2 sequences are LGHDT and YNNKEL (reference sequence). The CDR3 has 15 amino acids. V was clipped by 4 bases and J by 1 base, with 13 bases between them.